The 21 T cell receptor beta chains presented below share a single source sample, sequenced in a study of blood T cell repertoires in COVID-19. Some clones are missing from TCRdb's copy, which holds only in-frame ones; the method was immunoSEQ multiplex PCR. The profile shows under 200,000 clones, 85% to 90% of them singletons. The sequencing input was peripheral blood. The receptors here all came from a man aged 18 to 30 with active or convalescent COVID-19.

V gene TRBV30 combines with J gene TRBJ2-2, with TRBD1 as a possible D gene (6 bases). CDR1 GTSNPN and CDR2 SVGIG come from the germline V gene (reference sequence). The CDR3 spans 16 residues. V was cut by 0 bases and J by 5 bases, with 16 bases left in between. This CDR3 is CAWSVGAGVGTGELFF. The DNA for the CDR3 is TGTGCCTGGAGTGTCGGGGCAGGGGTCGGTACCGGGGAGCTGTTTTTT.

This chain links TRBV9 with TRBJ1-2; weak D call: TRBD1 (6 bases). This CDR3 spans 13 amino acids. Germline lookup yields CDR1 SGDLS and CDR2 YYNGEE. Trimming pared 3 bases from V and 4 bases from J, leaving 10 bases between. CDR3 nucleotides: TGTGCCAGCAGCGCGGACAGTTTCTATGGCTACACCTTC. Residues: CASSADSFYGYTF.

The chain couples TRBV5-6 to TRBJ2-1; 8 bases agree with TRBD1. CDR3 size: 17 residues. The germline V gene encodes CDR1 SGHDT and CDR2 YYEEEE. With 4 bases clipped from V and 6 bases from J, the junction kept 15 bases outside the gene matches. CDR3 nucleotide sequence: TGTGCCAGCAGCCTGGACAGGGTTTCGGATAAACGCAATGAGCAGTTCTTC. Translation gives CASSLDRVSDKRNEQFF.

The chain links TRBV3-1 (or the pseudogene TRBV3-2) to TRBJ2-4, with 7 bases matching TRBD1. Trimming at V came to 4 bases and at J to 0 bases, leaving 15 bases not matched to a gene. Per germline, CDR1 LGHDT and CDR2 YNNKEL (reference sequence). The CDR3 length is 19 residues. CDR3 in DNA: TGTGCCAGCAGCCGTCCCCTAGGGGACAGCTCGTTAGCCAAAAACATTCAGTACTTC. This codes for CASSRPLGDSSLAKNIQYF.

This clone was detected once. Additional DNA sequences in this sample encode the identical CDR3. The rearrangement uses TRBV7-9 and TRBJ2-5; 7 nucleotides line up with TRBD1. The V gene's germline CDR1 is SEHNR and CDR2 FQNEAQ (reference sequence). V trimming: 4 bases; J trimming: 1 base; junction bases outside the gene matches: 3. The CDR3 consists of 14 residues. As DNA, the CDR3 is TGTGCCAGCAGCTCACAGGGGTCCCAAGAGACCCAGTACTTC. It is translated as CASSSQGSQETQYF.

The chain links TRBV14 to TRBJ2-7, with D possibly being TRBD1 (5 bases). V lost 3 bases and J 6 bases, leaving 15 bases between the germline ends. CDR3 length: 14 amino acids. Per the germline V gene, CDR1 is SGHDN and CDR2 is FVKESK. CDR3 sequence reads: CASSQTQTRGEQYF. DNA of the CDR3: TGTGCCAGCAGCCAGACACAAACAAGGGGCGAGCAGTACTTC.

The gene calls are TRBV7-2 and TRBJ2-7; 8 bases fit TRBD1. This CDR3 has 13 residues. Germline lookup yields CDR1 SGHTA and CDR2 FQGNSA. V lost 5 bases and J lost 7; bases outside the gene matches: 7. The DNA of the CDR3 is TGTGCCAGCAGCCGGGGACAGGACGGGGAGCAGTACTTC. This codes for CASSRGQDGEQYF.

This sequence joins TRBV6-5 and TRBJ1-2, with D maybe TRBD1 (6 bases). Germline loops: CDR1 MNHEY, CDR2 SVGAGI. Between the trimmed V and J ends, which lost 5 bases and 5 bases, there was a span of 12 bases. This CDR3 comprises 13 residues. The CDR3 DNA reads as TGTGCCAGCAGTACCAGGGGTGGGTATGGCTACACCTTC. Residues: CASSTRGGYGYTF.

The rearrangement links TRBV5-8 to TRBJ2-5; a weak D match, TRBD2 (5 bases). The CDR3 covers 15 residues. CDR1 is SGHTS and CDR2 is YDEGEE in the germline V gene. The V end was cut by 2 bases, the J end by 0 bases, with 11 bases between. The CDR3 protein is CASSFRGNHQETQYF. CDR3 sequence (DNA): TGTGCCAGCAGCTTTAGAGGGAACCACCAAGAGACCCAGTACTTC. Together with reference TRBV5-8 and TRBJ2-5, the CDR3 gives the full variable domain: EAGVTQSPTHLIKTRGQQATLRCSPISGHTSVYWYQQALGLGLQFLLWYDEGEERNRGNFPPRFSGRQFPNYSSELNVNALELEDSALYLCASSFRGNHQETQYFGPGTRLLVL.

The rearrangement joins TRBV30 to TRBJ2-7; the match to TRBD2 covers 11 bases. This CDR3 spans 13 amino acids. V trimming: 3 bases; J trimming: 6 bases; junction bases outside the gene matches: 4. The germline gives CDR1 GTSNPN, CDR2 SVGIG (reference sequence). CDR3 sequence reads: CAWRVAGGLEQYF. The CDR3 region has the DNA TGTGCCTGGAGGGTAGCGGGGGGGCTCGAGCAGTACTTC.

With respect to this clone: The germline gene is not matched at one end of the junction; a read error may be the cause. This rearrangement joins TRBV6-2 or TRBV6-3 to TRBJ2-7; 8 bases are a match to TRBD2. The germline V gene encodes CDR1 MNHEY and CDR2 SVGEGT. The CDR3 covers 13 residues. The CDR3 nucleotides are TGTGCCAGCAGTTACGGACTAGCAGGCGGCAGTACCTTC. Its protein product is CASSYGLAGGSTF.

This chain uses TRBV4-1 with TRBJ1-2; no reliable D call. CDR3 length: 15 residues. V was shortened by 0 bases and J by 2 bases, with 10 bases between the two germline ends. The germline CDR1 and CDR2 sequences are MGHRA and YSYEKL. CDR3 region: CASSQDSVSNYGYTF. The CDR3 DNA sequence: TGCGCCAGCAGCCAAGATAGTGTTTCGAACTATGGCTACACCTTC.

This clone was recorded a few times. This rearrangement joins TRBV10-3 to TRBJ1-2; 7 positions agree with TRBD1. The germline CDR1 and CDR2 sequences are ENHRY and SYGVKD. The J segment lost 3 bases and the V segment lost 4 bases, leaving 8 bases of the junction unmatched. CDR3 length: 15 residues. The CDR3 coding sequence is TGTGCCATCAGTGCAACCCTAGGGGGCGACTATGGCTACACCTTC. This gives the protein CAISATLGGDYGYTF.

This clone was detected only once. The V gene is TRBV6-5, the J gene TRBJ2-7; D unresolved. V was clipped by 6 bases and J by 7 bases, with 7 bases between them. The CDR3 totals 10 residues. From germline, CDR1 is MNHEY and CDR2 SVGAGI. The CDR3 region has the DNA TGTGCCAGCAGCAGGCGAGAGCAGTACTTC. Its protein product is CASSRREQYF.

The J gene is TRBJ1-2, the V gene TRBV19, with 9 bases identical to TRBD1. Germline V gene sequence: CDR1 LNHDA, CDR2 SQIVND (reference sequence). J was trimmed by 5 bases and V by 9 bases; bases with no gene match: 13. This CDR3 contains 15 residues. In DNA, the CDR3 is TGTGCCAGCAAACATAATACAGGGGGCTCATATGGCTACACCTTC. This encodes CASKHNTGGSYGYTF.

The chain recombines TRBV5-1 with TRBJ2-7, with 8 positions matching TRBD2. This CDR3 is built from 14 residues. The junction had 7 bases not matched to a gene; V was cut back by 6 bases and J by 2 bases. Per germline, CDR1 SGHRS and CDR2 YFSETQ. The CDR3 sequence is CASTRGGKTYEQYF. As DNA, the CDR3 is TGCGCCAGCACCCGGGGGGGCAAGACCTACGAGCAGTACTTC.

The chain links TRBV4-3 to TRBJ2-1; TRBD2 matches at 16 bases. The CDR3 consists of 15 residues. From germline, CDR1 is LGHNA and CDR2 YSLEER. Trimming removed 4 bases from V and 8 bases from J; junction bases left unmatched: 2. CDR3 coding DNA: TGCGCCAGCAGCCGAGGGACTAGCGGGAGGGATGAGCAGTTCTTC. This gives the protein CASSRGTSGRDEQFF.

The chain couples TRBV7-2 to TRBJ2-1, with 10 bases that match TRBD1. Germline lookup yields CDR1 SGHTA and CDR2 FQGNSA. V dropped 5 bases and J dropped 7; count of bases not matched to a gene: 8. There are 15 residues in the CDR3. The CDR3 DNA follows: TGTGCCAGCAGCCAGGGGGGGACAGGGGCTAATGAGCAGTTCTTC. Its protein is CASSQGGTGANEQFF.

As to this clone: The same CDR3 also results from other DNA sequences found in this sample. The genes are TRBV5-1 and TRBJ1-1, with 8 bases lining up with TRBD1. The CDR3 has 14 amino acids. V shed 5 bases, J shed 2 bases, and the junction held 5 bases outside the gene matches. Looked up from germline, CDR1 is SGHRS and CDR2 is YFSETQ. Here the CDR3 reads CASSLTGANTEAFF. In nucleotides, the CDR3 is TGCGCCAGCAGTTTGACAGGGGCAAACACTGAAGCTTTCTTT.

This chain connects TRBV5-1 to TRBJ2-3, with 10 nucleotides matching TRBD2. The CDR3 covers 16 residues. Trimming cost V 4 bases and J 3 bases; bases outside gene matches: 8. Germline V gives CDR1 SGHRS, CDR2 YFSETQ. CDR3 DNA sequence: TGCGCCAGCAGCGTCGGACTAGCGGTCGGTACAGATACGCAGTATTTT. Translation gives CASSVGLAVGTDTQYF.

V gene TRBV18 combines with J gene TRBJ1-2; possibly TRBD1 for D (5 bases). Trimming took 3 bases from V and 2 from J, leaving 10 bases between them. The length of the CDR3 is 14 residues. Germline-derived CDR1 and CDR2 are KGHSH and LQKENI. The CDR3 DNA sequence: TGTGCCAGCTCACCCGGGACTGGGAACTATGGCTACACCTTC. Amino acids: CASSPGTGNYGYTF.